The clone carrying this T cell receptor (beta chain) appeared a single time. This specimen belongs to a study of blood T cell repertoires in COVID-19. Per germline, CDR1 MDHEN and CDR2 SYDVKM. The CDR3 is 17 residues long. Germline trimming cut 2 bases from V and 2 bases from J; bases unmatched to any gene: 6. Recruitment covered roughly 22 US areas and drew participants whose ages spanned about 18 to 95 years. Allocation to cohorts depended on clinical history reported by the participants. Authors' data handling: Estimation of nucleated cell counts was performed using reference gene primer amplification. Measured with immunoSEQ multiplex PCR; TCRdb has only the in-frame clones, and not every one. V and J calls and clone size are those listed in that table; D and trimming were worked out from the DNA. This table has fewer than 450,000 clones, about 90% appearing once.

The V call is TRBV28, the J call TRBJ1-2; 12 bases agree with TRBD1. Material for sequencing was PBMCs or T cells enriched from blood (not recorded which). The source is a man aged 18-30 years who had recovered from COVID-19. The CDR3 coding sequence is TGTGCCAGCAGTTTACCCGGGACAGGGGGCTTCAACTATGGCTACACCTTC. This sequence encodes CASSLPGTGGFNYGYTF.